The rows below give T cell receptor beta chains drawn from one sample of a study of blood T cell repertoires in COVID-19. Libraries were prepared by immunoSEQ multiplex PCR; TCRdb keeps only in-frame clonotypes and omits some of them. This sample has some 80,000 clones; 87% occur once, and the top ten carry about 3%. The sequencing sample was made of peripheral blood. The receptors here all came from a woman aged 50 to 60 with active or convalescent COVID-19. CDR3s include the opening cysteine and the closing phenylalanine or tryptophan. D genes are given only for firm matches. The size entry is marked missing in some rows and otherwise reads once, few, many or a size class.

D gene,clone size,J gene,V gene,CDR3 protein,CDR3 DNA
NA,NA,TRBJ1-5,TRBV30,CALTLGQISNQPQHF,TGTGCCTTGACTCTTGGACAGATTAGCAATCAGCCCCAGCATTTT
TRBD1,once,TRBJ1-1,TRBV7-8,CASSPVTGGNTEAFF,TGTGCCAGCAGCCCAGTTACAGGGGGCAACACTGAAGCTTTCTTT
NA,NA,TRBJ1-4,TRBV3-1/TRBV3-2,CASSQDGQSKLFF,TGTGCCAGCAGCCAAGATGGGCAATCCAAACTGTTTTTT
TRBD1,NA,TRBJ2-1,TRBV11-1,CASSLQGAAPYNEQFF,TGTGCCAGCAGCCTCCAGGGGGCCGCTCCCTACAATGAGCAGTTCTTC
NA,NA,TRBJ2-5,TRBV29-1,CSARTNEETQYF,TGCAGCGCCCGGACTAACGAAGAGACCCAGTACTTC
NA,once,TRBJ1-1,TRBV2,CASSYRLGTEAFF,TGTGCCAGCAGTTACAGGCTGGGGACTGAAGCTTTCTTT
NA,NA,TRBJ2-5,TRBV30,CAWVGARTQYF,TGTGCCTGGGTGGGGGCGAGGACCCAGTACTTC
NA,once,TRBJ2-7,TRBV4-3,CASSPTKTGITYEQYF,TGCGCCAGCAGCCCTACCAAAACAGGGATCACCTACGAGCAGTACTTC
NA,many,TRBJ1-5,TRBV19,CASGGEQPQHF,TGTGCCAGTGGCGGGGAACAGCCCCAGCATTTT
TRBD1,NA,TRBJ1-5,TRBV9,CASSVGQEFNSNQPQHF,TGTGCCAGCAGCGTGGGACAGGAATTCAATAGCAATCAGCCCCAGCATTTT
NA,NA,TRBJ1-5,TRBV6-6,CASSDQGHGQPQHF,TGTGCCAGCAGCGATCAGGGGCATGGGCAGCCCCAGCATTTT
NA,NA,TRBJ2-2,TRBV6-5,CASSSLAGELFF,TGTGCCAGCAGTTCCCTCGCCGGGGAGCTGTTTTTT
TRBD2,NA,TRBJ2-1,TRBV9,CASSYRGLAGADNEQFF,TGTGCCAGCAGCTACCGGGGACTAGCGGGAGCCGACAATGAGCAGTTCTTC
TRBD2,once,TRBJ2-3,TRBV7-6,CASSLAGRGYTDTQYF,TGTGCCAGCAGCTTAGCTGGGCGGGGGTACACAGATACGCAGTATTTT
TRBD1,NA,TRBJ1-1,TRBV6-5,CASSRDRANTEAFF,TGTGCCAGCAGTAGGGACAGGGCGAACACTGAAGCTTTCTTT
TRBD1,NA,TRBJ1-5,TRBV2,CASSDRQGVGQPQHF,TGTGCCAGCAGTGATCGGCAGGGGGTGGGCCAGCCCCAGCATTTT
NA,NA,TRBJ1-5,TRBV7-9,CASSLHTSGYNQPQHF,TGTGCCAGCAGCTTACACACATCCGGGTACAATCAGCCCCAGCATTTT
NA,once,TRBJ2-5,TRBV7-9,CASSEDMGASETQYF,TGTGCCAGCAGCGAGGACATGGGGGCGAGTGAGACCCAGTACTTC
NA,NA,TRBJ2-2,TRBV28,CASSLRGLSIRNTGELFF,TGTGCCAGCAGTTTACGAGGGCTTTCTATAAGGAACACCGGGGAGCTGTTTTTT
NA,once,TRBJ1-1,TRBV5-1,CASSSQGIEAFF,TGCGCCAGCAGCTCCCAGGGGATTGAAGCTTTCTTT
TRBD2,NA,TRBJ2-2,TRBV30,CAWSDRGGAGGELFF,TGTGCCTGGAGTGACCGCGGGGGGGCCGGCGGGGAGCTGTTTTTT
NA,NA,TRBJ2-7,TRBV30,CARGGLYEQYF,TGTGCCCGAGGCGGGCTCTACGAGCAGTACTTC
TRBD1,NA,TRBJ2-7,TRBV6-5,CASRPGQGGYEQYF,TGTGCCAGCAGGCCAGGACAGGGAGGTTACGAGCAGTACTTC
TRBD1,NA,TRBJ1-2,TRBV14,CASSQGLGPGGRYGYTF,TGTGCCAGCAGCCAAGGCCTCGGCCCAGGGGGCCGCTATGGCTACACCTTC
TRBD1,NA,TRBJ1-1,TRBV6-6,CASSSTGGQSEAFF,TGTGCCAGCAGTTCGACAGGGGGCCAGTCTGAAGCTTTCTTT